Sequencing of this T cell receptor (beta chain) was carried out in a study of human T cells and chemical hapten exposure. The study's findings and limits: No alteration of TCRs above 1 in 1000 frequency was seen with DPC sensitization.

The V segment lost 1 base and the J segment 1 base; nucleotides outside the gene matches: 2. The CDR3 totals 15 residues. CDR1 is MGHRA, CDR2 YSYEKL, per germline. Described time point: pre-sensitization, week 0. Stated treatment: therapeutic diphenylcyclopropenone sensitization with weekly scalp DPC. A note on this clonotype: Its antigen is currently unknown.

TCRdb processed the RACE reads anew with MiXCR; each CDR3 protein has one entry. The sample includes some 250,000 distinct CDR3 sequences, over 7.5% of them seen just once. This sequence joins TRBV4-1 and TRBJ2-3, with 7 bases that match TRBD1. Sequences were derived from whole blood, sampled in connection with sensitization to the hapten diphenylcyclopropenone (DPC). The sequence was collected from a man between 18 and 35 years old with alopecia areata. Some clones in this sample may be carry-over from other donors' samples. CDR3 protein: CASSQAGGGTDTQYF. CDR3 sequence (DNA): TGCGCCAGCAGCCAAGCAGGGGGTGGCACAGATACGCAGTATTTT.